What follows is one TCR beta chain and its context. This record comes from a study of blood T cell repertoires in COVID-19. Study as a whole: Acute-phase and convalescent COVID-19 samples originated in the United States, Italy and Spain. Sample material is recorded as cDNA or gDNA derived from T cells, B-cell-depleted T cells, or PBMCs.

In the original processing: Estimation of nucleated cell counts relied on the amplification of reference gene primers. TCRdb's copy holds only in-frame clones and misses some; the assay was immunoSEQ multiplex PCR. That table furnishes V, J and clone size, whereas the DNA furnished D and trimming. The repertoire consists of some 250,000 clones, with roughly 84% occurring once and the leading ten covering 4% to 5%. The V end lost 5 bases, the J end lost 6 bases, and 14 bases lay between the germline ends. In germline, CDR1 is SGHVS, CDR2 FQNEAQ. This CDR3 is 14 amino acids long. This receptor was taken from a man between 60 and 75 years old with acute or convalescent COVID-19. The sample consisted of peripheral blood. The chain joins TRBV7-8 to TRBJ1-5, with a possible D match to TRBD1 (5 bases). The CDR3 bases are TGTGCCAGCAGCGTAGGAAGGGGCGGTCAGCCCCAGCATTTT. Amino acid sequence: CASSVGRGGQPQHF.